This TCR beta chain was sequenced in a study of blood T cell repertoires in COVID-19. Study-wide background: Collection of acute and convalescent COVID-19 samples took place in the United States, Italy and Spain.

The table lists this clone with a count of one. The V end lost 2 bases, the J end lost 5 bases, and 10 bases lay between the germline ends. CDR3 length: 14 amino acids. Looked up from germline, CDR1 is MNHEY and CDR2 is SMNVEV (reference sequence). TCRdb's copy holds only in-frame clones and misses some; the assay was immunoSEQ multiplex PCR. The sample lists 450,000 or so clones; around nine tenths were seen once. The specimen sequenced was peripheral blood. The TCR was taken from a man aged 18 to 29 with COVID-19, enrolled during active disease. The gene calls are TRBV27 and TRBJ2-4; perhaps TRBD1 as D (6 bases). CDR3 residues: CASSLAGVQNIQYF. CDR3 sequence (DNA): TGTGCCAGCAGTTTAGCAGGGGTCCAAAACATTCAGTACTTC.